Listed below are T cell receptor beta chains from one sample, sequenced in a study of cytomegalovirus exposure and HLA in healthy donors. Repertoires were generated with immunoSEQ multiplex PCR, while TCRdb's copy carries only in-frame clones and drops some. The sample carries about 150,000 clones, around four fifths recorded once. Sequencing used PBMCs. The receptors derive from a man aged 30-40 years in good health and CMV-seropositive. CDR3s include the opening cysteine and the closing phenylalanine or tryptophan. D genes are given only for firm matches. Size is stated for part of the rows, as once, few or many counts, or as a class when the clone is expanded.

J: TRBJ1-2
length: 14
D: TRBD1
size: -
V: TRBV27
CDR3: CASRETGTGDGYTF
DNA: TGTGCCAGCAGGGAGACAGGGACGGGCGATGGCTACACCTTC

J: TRBJ1-6
length: 20
D: TRBD1
size: -
V: TRBV5-1
CDR3: CASSLAGGQGSSSYNSPLHF
DNA: TGCGCCAGCAGCTTGGCTGGGGGACAGGGATCGAGCTCCTATAATTCACCCCTCCACTTT

J: TRBJ2-2
length: 16
D: TRBD2
size: -
V: TRBV9
CDR3: CASSATGGANTGELFF
DNA: TGTGCCAGCAGCGCCACCGGGGGGGCGAACACCGGGGAGCTGTTTTTT

J: TRBJ2-7
length: 13
D: TRBD1
size: -
V: TRBV30
CDR3: CAWTIQGPYEQYF
DNA: TGTGCTTGGACCATACAGGGGCCCTACGAGCAGTACTTC

J: TRBJ2-7
length: 13
D: -
size: -
V: TRBV7-2
CDR3: CASSLELAREQYF
DNA: TGTGCCAGCAGCTTAGAACTAGCACGCGAGCAGTACTTC

J: TRBJ2-7
length: 16
D: TRBD2
size: -
V: TRBV14
CDR3: CASSQAAGGGGNEQYF
DNA: TGTGCCAGCAGCCAAGCCGCGGGAGGTGGTGGCAACGAGCAGTACTTC

J: TRBJ1-1
length: 14
D: -
size: -
V: TRBV2
CDR3: CASSDSGEHTEAFF
DNA: TGTGCCAGCAGTGATTCCGGGGAACACACTGAAGCTTTCTTT

J: TRBJ1-6
length: 18
D: TRBD1
size: -
V: TRBV19
CDR3: CASSIQGTAFQDNSPLHF
DNA: TGTGCCAGTAGTATACAAGGGACAGCCTTTCAGGATAATTCACCCCTCCACTTT

J: TRBJ2-7
length: 14
D: TRBD1
size: -
V: TRBV6-5
CDR3: CASSYDRGPYEQYF
DNA: TGTGCCAGCAGTTATGACAGGGGGCCCTACGAGCAGTACTTC

J: TRBJ1-4
length: 15
D: TRBD1
size: -
V: TRBV11-3
CDR3: CASSITGTGIEKLFF
DNA: TGTGCCAGCAGCATCACCGGGACAGGGATTGAAAAACTGTTTTTT

J: TRBJ2-4
length: 15
D: -
size: -
V: TRBV7-2
CDR3: CASSQGARRENIQYF
DNA: TGTGCCAGCAGCCAAGGGGCCCGCCGGGAAAACATTCAGTACTTC

J: TRBJ2-1
length: 16
D: TRBD2
size: once
V: TRBV11-2
CDR3: CASSPEASGRAQLAFF
DNA: TGTGCCAGCAGCCCAGAGGCTAGCGGGAGGGCCCAGTTAGCGTTCTTC

J: TRBJ2-3
length: 16
D: TRBD2
size: -
V: TRBV10-3
CDR3: CAISALAGGSTDTQYF
DNA: TGTGCCATCAGTGCTCTAGCGGGAGGGAGCACAGATACGCAGTATTTT

J: TRBJ2-1
length: 14
D: TRBD2
size: -
V: TRBV25-1
CDR3: CASSGGGGFHEQFF
DNA: TGTGCCAGCAGCGGTGGGGGAGGGTTTCATGAGCAGTTCTTC

J: TRBJ2-3
length: 17
D: TRBD2
size: few
V: TRBV5-4
CDR3: CASSMGDLGLGTDTQYF
DNA: TGTGCCAGCAGCATGGGGGACTTGGGACTAGGCACAGATACGCAGTATTTT

J: TRBJ2-7
length: 14
D: TRBD1
size: -
V: TRBV30
CDR3: CAWSVRQGADEQYF
DNA: TGTGCCTGGAGTGTACGACAGGGGGCGGACGAGCAGTACTTC

J: TRBJ1-1
length: 15
D: TRBD1
size: -
V: TRBV5-8
CDR3: CASSFAPRGHTEAFF
DNA: TGTGCCAGCAGCTTCGCTCCTAGGGGGCACACTGAAGCTTTCTTT

J: TRBJ1-1
length: 13
D: -
size: -
V: TRBV27
CDR3: CASRPDRGTEAFF
DNA: TGTGCCAGCAGACCCGACCGGGGGACTGAAGCTTTCTTT

J: TRBJ1-1
length: 15
D: -
size: -
V: TRBV19
CDR3: CASSMSRAAGTEAFF
DNA: TGTGCCAGTAGTATGAGCAGGGCGGCGGGGACTGAAGCTTTCTTT

J: TRBJ2-1
length: 11
D: -
size: -
V: TRBV30
CDR3: CAWSIGGEQFF
DNA: TGTGCCTGGAGTATAGGGGGTGAGCAGTTCTTC

J: TRBJ2-1
length: 14
D: -
size: -
V: TRBV5-1
CDR3: CASSLGLNYNEQFF
DNA: TGCGCCAGCAGCTTGGGCCTAAATTACAATGAGCAGTTCTTC

J: TRBJ1-5
length: 13
D: -
size: -
V: TRBV30
CDR3: CAWSVQGSQPQHF
DNA: TGTGCCTGGAGTGTACAAGGGAGCCAGCCCCAGCATTTT

J: TRBJ2-1
length: 17
D: TRBD2
size: -
V: TRBV7-6
CDR3: CASSLVAGGSSYNEQFF
DNA: TGTGCCAGCAGCTTAGTGGCGGGAGGGAGCTCCTACAATGAGCAGTTCTTC

J: TRBJ2-1
length: 15
D: TRBD1
size: -
V: TRBV7-9
CDR3: CASSSSGTGGPEQFF
DNA: TGTGCCAGCAGCTCTTCCGGGACAGGGGGTCCTGAGCAGTTCTTC

J: TRBJ2-1
length: 18
D: TRBD2
size: -
V: TRBV2
CDR3: CASSSVPGLASEGNEQFF
DNA: TGTGCCAGCAGTTCCGTTCCGGGACTAGCGTCGGAGGGGAATGAGCAGTTCTTC

J: TRBJ1-5
length: 15
D: -
size: -
V: TRBV5-8
CDR3: CASSLGDYSNQPQHF
DNA: TGTGCCAGCAGCTTAGGCGACTATAGCAATCAGCCCCAGCATTTT

J: TRBJ2-1
length: 17
D: TRBD2
size: -
V: TRBV7-9
CDR3: CASTEWASGSRVDEQFF
DNA: TGTGCCAGCACCGAATGGGCTAGCGGGAGTCGTGTCGATGAGCAGTTCTTC

J: TRBJ2-1
length: 15
D: TRBD1
size: -
V: TRBV5-1
CDR3: CASSRTGGFYNEQFF
DNA: TGCGCCAGCAGCCGCACAGGGGGTTTCTACAATGAGCAGTTCTTC